This TCR beta chain was recovered during a study of control samples from healthy donors and cancer patients. V trimming: 3 bases; J trimming: 2 bases; junction bases outside the gene matches: 3. CDR1 and CDR2 (germline): SGHRS, YFSETQ. The CDR3 totals 15 residues. TCRdb's table, derived via immunoSEQ multiplex PCR, lists solely in-frame clones and lacks some. The sample lists about 120,000 clones; approximately 92% were seen once. The chain carries TRBV5-1 and TRBJ2-5; TRBD2 aligns across 11 bases. The sequence was collected from a woman in her fifties or sixties with colorectal cancer. Sample: PBMCs. Here the CDR3 DNA reads TGCGCCAGCAGCTCGGCTAGCGGGGGGCAAGAGACCCAGTACTTC. It specifies CASSSASGGQETQYF.